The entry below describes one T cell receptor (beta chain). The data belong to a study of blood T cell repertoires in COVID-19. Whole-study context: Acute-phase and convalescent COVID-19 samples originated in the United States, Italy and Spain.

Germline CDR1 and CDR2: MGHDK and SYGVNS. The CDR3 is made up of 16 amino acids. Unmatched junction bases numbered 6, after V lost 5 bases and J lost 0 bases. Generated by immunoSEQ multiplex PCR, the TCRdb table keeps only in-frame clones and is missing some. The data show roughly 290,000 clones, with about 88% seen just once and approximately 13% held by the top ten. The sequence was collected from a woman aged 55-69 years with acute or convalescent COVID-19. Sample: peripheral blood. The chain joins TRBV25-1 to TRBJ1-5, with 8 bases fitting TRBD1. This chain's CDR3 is CASSQTGVGSNQPQHF. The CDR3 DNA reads TGTGCCAGCAGTCAGACAGGGGTGGGTAGCAATCAGCCCCAGCATTTT.